This T cell receptor (beta chain) stems from a study of CD8+CD57+ T cells in acquired aplastic anemia. The template used for profiling TCR beta VDJ and CDR3 was genomic DNA. TCRdb re-called the reads with MiXCR, one entry per CDR3 protein. The sample records roughly 420,000 distinct CDR3 sequences, 55% to 75% being singletons. This clonotype was found once. The TCR was taken from a human donor in good health, serving as a control. The source material was sorted CD4+, CD8+, or CD8+CD57+ T cells (not recorded which) from PBMCs.

The CDR3: CSGVGDFQETQYF. CDR3 DNA sequence: TGCAGTGGAGTTGGGGACTTTCAAGAGACCCAGTACTTC. The chain has TRBV20-1 and TRBJ2-5; tentatively, D is TRBD2 (6 bases). Germline CDR1 is DFQATT and CDR2 is SNEGSKA (reference sequence). There are 13 residues in the CDR3. The V and J ends lost 7 bases and 2 bases respectively, with 14 bases between them.